The clone carrying this T cell receptor beta chain appeared many times. Antigen specificity is unknown. As it was prepared, the TCRbeta library received unique molecular identifiers. TCRdb reprocessed the PCR reads with MiXCR, giving one entry per CDR3 protein. Here the sample spans 300,000 to 400,000 distinct CDR3 sequences, 15% to 20% being singletons. The sample is drawn from a study of T-cell reconstitution after alpha-beta-depleted transplantation in children. Per the germline V gene, CDR1 is LGHNA and CDR2 is YNFKEQ. This CDR3 spans 14 amino acids. V shed 4 bases and J shed 8 bases, with 15 bases lying between them. Study-wide points: Most T-cell counts and diversity one year after the transplant came from T cells that were newly produced. In patients about two months after transplant, alpha-beta T cells reportedly arose from several hundred expanded graft clones. Surviving recipient T cells and thymic progenitors underlay high day-60 TCRbeta diversity in some patients.

V usage is TRBV4-2 and J usage is TRBJ2-1; perhaps D is TRBD1 or TRBD2 (6 bases each). The receptor's source is a male patient aged 2 to 10 who had a stem cell transplant for acute lymphoblastic leukemia, so the T cells may come from the graft donor. This material consisted of PBMCs, mostly from graft donor cells, taken 360 days after TCRalphabeta/CD19-depleted stem cell transplant. CDR3 loop: CASSPGAAVDEQFF. The CDR3 DNA reads TGTGCCAGCAGCCCGGGGGCAGCGGTCGATGAGCAGTTCTTC.